These T cell receptor beta chains were read from a single sample in a study of shared clonotypes between healthy human individuals. Some clones are missing from TCRdb's copy, which holds only in-frame ones; the method was immunoSEQ multiplex PCR. The table records over 850,000 clones, about 80% of them present only once. The material sequenced was memory CD4+ T cells from PBMCs. These receptors were taken from a man younger than 35 in good health. Some clones in this sample may be carry-over from other donors' samples. Both conserved end residues are part of each CDR3. A D gene is named only where the DNA matches it firmly. Size values are once, few and many counts, or a class for expanded clones, and some rows have none.

cdr3_aa: CASSLNSRVRKGEQYF
cdr3_nt: TGTGCCAGCAGTTTAAACTCCAGGGTTAGGAAGGGCGAGCAGTACTTC
clone_size: NA
j_call: TRBJ2-7
d_call: NA
v_call: TRBV27

cdr3_aa: CASSEDLVGPQHF
cdr3_nt: TGTGCCAGCAGTGAAGATTTAGTCGGGCCCCAGCATTTT
clone_size: NA
j_call: TRBJ1-5
d_call: NA
v_call: TRBV6-1

cdr3_aa: CASSSRTGQRRAFF
cdr3_nt: TGCGCCAGCAGCTCGCGGACAGGGCAGCGTAGAGCTTTCTTT
clone_size: NA
j_call: TRBJ1-1
d_call: TRBD1
v_call: TRBV5-1

cdr3_aa: CASSSSFGADTEAFF
cdr3_nt: TGTGCCAGCAGCTCCTCCTTTGGGGCAGACACTGAAGCTTTCTTT
clone_size: few
j_call: TRBJ1-1
d_call: NA
v_call: TRBV5-6

cdr3_aa: CASRTTRVPYEQYF
cdr3_nt: TGTGCCAGCAGGACTACTAGGGTTCCCTACGAGCAGTACTTC
clone_size: NA
j_call: TRBJ2-7
d_call: NA
v_call: TRBV6-5

cdr3_aa: CASSLERVGGYTF
cdr3_nt: TGCGCCAGCAGCTTGGAGAGGGTCGGAGGCTACACCTTC
clone_size: few
j_call: TRBJ1-2
d_call: NA
v_call: TRBV5-1

cdr3_aa: CASSFARPGHSYEQYF
cdr3_nt: TGTGCCAGCAGCTTCGCCCGCCCGGGCCACTCCTACGAGCAGTACTTC
clone_size: NA
j_call: TRBJ2-7
d_call: NA
v_call: TRBV11-3

cdr3_aa: CASSAHSGTNTGELFF
cdr3_nt: TGTGCCAGCAGCGCTCATAGCGGGACTAACACCGGGGAGCTGTTTTTT
clone_size: few
j_call: TRBJ2-2
d_call: TRBD2
v_call: TRBV9

cdr3_aa: CASSSRPEGGGDIQYF
cdr3_nt: TGTGCCAGCAGTTCTAGGCCGGAGGGCGGTGGGGACATTCAGTACTTC
clone_size: NA
j_call: TRBJ2-4
d_call: NA
v_call: TRBV6-5

cdr3_aa: CASSLTSDTYEQYF
cdr3_nt: TGTGCCAGCAGCTTAACTAGCGACACCTACGAGCAGTACTTC
clone_size: few
j_call: TRBJ2-7
d_call: TRBD2
v_call: TRBV7-9

cdr3_aa: CASSYSTWGPYGYTF
cdr3_nt: TGTGCCAGCAGTTACTCGACGTGGGGCCCCTATGGCTACACCTTC
clone_size: few
j_call: TRBJ1-2
d_call: NA
v_call: TRBV6-5

cdr3_aa: CASSLAGAGNQETQYF
cdr3_nt: TGTGCCAGCAGCTTGGCCGGGGCAGGGAACCAAGAGACCCAGTACTTC
clone_size: NA
j_call: TRBJ2-5
d_call: NA
v_call: TRBV5-4

cdr3_aa: CASSYHPYEQYF
cdr3_nt: TGTGCCAGCAGTTACCATCCCTACGAGCAGTACTTC
clone_size: many
j_call: TRBJ2-7
d_call: NA
v_call: TRBV6-5

cdr3_aa: CASTDGGANTGELFF
cdr3_nt: TGCGCCAGCACTGACGGGGGGGCGAACACCGGGGAGCTGTTTTTT
clone_size: NA
j_call: TRBJ2-2
d_call: TRBD2
v_call: TRBV5-1

cdr3_aa: CASSAGIPYEQYF
cdr3_nt: TGTGCCAGCAGTGCGGGAATTCCTTACGAGCAGTACTTC
clone_size: NA
j_call: TRBJ2-7
d_call: NA
v_call: TRBV6-1

cdr3_aa: CASIFGQGRTNVLTF
cdr3_nt: TGTGCCAGCATCTTCGGACAGGGACGGACCAACGTCCTGACTTTC
clone_size: NA
j_call: TRBJ2-6
d_call: TRBD1
v_call: TRBV6-5

cdr3_aa: CASSLGAGEETQYF
cdr3_nt: TGCGCCAGCAGCTTGGGGGCGGGAGAGGAGACCCAGTACTTC
clone_size: few
j_call: TRBJ2-5
d_call: TRBD2
v_call: TRBV5-1

cdr3_aa: CASSPPSGTPEQFF
cdr3_nt: TGCGCCAGCAGCCCACCCAGCGGAACACCCGAGCAGTTCTTC
clone_size: NA
j_call: TRBJ2-1
d_call: NA
v_call: TRBV5-1

cdr3_aa: CASSPSGSLTGELFF
cdr3_nt: TGTGCCAGCTCCCCTAGCGGGAGTCTTACCGGGGAGCTGTTTTTT
clone_size: NA
j_call: TRBJ2-2
d_call: TRBD2
v_call: TRBV18

cdr3_aa: CASSLTGRASGNTIYF
cdr3_nt: TGTGCCAGCAGCTTAACGGGGCGGGCCTCTGGAAACACCATATATTTT
clone_size: NA
j_call: TRBJ1-3
d_call: NA
v_call: TRBV7-3

cdr3_aa: CASSLAGGLGYTF
cdr3_nt: TGTGCCAGCAGCTTAGCAGGGGGCTTAGGCTACACCTTC
clone_size: NA
j_call: TRBJ1-2
d_call: TRBD1
v_call: TRBV7-9

cdr3_aa: CASSYFGLGEGTTEKLFF
cdr3_nt: TGCGCCAGCAGCTATTTTGGGCTGGGTGAGGGGACGACCGAAAAACTGTTTTTT
clone_size: NA
j_call: TRBJ1-4
d_call: NA
v_call: TRBV5-1

cdr3_aa: CASNPSTGMNTEAFF
cdr3_nt: TGTGCCAGCAACCCATCGACAGGGATGAACACTGAAGCTTTCTTT
clone_size: NA
j_call: TRBJ1-1
d_call: TRBD1
v_call: TRBV6-1

cdr3_aa: CASSLHPTGGQETQYF
cdr3_nt: TGTGCCAGCAGCCTACACCCGACAGGGGGCCAAGAGACCCAGTACTTC
clone_size: NA
j_call: TRBJ2-5
d_call: TRBD1
v_call: TRBV7-2

cdr3_aa: CASSQGWSGNYEQYF
cdr3_nt: TGTGCCAGTAGTCAAGGGTGGAGTGGAAACTACGAGCAGTACTTC
clone_size: NA
j_call: TRBJ2-7
d_call: NA
v_call: TRBV19

cdr3_aa: CASSQEQENTEAFF
cdr3_nt: TGCGCCAGCAGCCAAGAGCAGGAAAACACTGAAGCTTTCTTT
clone_size: NA
j_call: TRBJ1-1
d_call: NA
v_call: TRBV4-1

cdr3_aa: CASTTAGGPQNIQYF
cdr3_nt: TGTGCCAGCACCACAGCGGGAGGGCCGCAAAACATTCAGTACTTC
clone_size: NA
j_call: TRBJ2-4
d_call: TRBD2
v_call: TRBV28

cdr3_aa: CASSFMFRQNTEAFF
cdr3_nt: TGTGCCAGCAGCTTCATGTTTCGGCAGAACACTGAAGCTTTCTTT
clone_size: NA
j_call: TRBJ1-1
d_call: NA
v_call: TRBV5-6

cdr3_aa: CASRSGRVTYEQYF
cdr3_nt: TGTGCCAGCAGAAGCGGGAGGGTAACCTACGAGCAGTACTTC
clone_size: NA
j_call: TRBJ2-7
d_call: TRBD2
v_call: TRBV6-6

cdr3_aa: CASSLDRAGGGYTF
cdr3_nt: TGCGCCAGCAGCTTGGATAGAGCCGGTGGTGGCTACACCTTC
clone_size: NA
j_call: TRBJ1-2
d_call: NA
v_call: TRBV5-1

cdr3_aa: CASRPDSNQETQYF
cdr3_nt: TGTGCCAGCAGGCCAGACAGCAATCAAGAGACCCAGTACTTC
clone_size: NA
j_call: TRBJ2-5
d_call: NA
v_call: TRBV25-1

cdr3_aa: CASSLSPGGNTQYF
cdr3_nt: TGTGCCAGCAGCCTTTCCCCTGGCGGTAATACGCAGTATTTT
clone_size: NA
j_call: TRBJ2-3
d_call: NA
v_call: TRBV7-8

cdr3_aa: CATSGDYGYTF
cdr3_nt: TGTGCCACGAGCGGCGACTATGGCTACACCTTC
clone_size: few
j_call: TRBJ1-2
d_call: NA
v_call: TRBV10-3

cdr3_aa: CSVSDGQINSPLHF
cdr3_nt: TGCAGCGTTTCCGACGGACAGATTAATTCACCCCTCCACTTT
clone_size: NA
j_call: TRBJ1-6
d_call: NA
v_call: TRBV29-1

cdr3_aa: CATHRFRIPIGNEKLFF
cdr3_nt: TGTGCCACTCATCGCTTTCGGATACCCATAGGTAATGAAAAACTGTTTTTT
clone_size: NA
j_call: TRBJ1-4
d_call: NA
v_call: TRBV27

cdr3_aa: CASSRTDTQYF
cdr3_nt: TGTGCCAGCTCCCGGACAGATACGCAGTATTTT
clone_size: few
j_call: TRBJ2-3
d_call: NA
v_call: TRBV18

cdr3_aa: CASRLVDSRGEQFF
cdr3_nt: TGTGCCAGCAGATTAGTGGACTCCCGGGGTGAGCAGTTCTTC
clone_size: NA
j_call: TRBJ2-1
d_call: NA
v_call: TRBV7-2

cdr3_aa: CASRASDRDNYGYTF
cdr3_nt: TGTGCCAGCCGAGCCTCGGACAGGGATAACTATGGCTACACCTTC
clone_size: NA
j_call: TRBJ1-2
d_call: TRBD1
v_call: TRBV19

cdr3_aa: CASRTERRAFF
cdr3_nt: TGTGCCAGCAGGACGGAGAGAAGAGCTTTCTTT
clone_size: NA
j_call: TRBJ1-1
d_call: NA
v_call: TRBV6-6